Presented here are 2 T cell receptor beta chains from one specimen sequenced in a study of blood T cell repertoires in COVID-19. Profiling relied on immunoSEQ multiplex PCR, and the TCRdb table lists in-frame clones only, not all of them. The data contain around 400,000 clones, about 88% of them singletons. Sequenced sample: PBMCs or T cells enriched from blood (not recorded which). The receptors here all came from a woman aged 18 to 35 who had been exposed to COVID-19.

The chain carries TRBV7-2 and TRBJ2-7; D is undetermined. Germline lookup yields CDR1 SGHTA and CDR2 FQGNSA. The V gene lost 1 base and the J gene lost 0 bases, with 10 bases spanning the gap. This CDR3 contains 15 residues. CDR3 sequence: CASSLGLFSSYEQYF. CDR3 bases: TGTGCCAGCAGCTTAGGTTTGTTCAGCTCCTACGAGCAGTACTTC.

V usage is TRBV28 and J usage is TRBJ1-5; D might be TRBD1 (6 bases). Per germline, CDR1 MDHEN and CDR2 SYDVKM. V lost 6 bases and J lost 9, with 18 bases in between. The CDR3 has 14 amino acids. Here the CDR3 DNA reads TGTGCCAGCAGGAAACAGGGTATGATCGTGCCCCAGCATTTT. Translating gives CASRKQGMIVPQHF.